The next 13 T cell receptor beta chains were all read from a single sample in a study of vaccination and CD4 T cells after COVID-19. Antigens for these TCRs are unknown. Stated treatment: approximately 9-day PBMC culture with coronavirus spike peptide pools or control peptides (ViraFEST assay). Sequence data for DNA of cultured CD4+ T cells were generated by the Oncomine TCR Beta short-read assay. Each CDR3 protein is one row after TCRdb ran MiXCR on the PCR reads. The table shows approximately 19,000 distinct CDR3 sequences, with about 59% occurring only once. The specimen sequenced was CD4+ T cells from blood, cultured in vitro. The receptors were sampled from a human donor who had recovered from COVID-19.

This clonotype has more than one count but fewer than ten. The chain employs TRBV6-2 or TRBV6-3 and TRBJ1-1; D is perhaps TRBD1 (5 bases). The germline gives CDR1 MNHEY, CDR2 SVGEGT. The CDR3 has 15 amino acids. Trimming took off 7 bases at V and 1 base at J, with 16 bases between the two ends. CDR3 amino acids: CASTELIGQNTEAFF. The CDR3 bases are TGTGCCAGCACCGAACTTATTGGACAGAACACTGAAGCTTTCTTT.

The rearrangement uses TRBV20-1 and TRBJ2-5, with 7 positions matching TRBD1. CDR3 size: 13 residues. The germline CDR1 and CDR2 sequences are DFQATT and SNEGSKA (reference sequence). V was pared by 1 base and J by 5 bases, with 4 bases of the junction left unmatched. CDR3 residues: CSARASQGETQYF. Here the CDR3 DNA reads TGCAGTGCTAGAGCGTCACAGGGGGAGACCCAGTACTTC.

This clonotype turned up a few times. The CDR3 protein is CASTSIGTVSNQPQHF. As DNA, the CDR3 is TGTGCCAGTACCTCTATTGGGACGGTTAGCAATCAGCCCCAGCATTTT. The chain couples TRBV19 to TRBJ1-5; TRBD1 is a possible D gene (5 bases). Trimming took 7 bases from V and 0 from J, leaving 16 bases between them. Germline CDR1 reads LNHDA; CDR2 reads SQIVND (reference sequence). The CDR3 has 16 residues.

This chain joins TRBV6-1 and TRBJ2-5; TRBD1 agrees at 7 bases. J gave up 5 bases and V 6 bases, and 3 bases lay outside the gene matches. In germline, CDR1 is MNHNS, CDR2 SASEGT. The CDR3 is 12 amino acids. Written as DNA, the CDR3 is TGTGCCAGCAGGGACAGGACCGAGACCCAGTACTTC. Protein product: CASRDRTETQYF.

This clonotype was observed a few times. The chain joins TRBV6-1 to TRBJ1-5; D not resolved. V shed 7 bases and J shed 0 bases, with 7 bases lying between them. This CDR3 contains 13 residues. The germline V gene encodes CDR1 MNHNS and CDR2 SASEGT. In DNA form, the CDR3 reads TGTGCCAGCAAGCCGTATAGCAATCAGCCCCAGCATTTT. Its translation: CASKPYSNQPQHF.

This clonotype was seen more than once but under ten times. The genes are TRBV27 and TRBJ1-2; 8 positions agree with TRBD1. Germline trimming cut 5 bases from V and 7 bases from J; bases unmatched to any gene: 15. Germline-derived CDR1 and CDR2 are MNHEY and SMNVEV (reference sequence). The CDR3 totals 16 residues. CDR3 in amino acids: CASSHRDRPVFSGYTF. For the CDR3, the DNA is TGTGCCAGCAGTCACCGGGACAGGCCGGTCTTCTCTGGCTACACCTTC.

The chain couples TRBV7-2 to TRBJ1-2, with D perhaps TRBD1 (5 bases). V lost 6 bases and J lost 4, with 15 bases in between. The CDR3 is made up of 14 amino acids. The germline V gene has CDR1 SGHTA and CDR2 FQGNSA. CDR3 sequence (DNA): TGTGCCAGCAGATTGTTCTGGGGCGCCTATGGCTACACCTTC. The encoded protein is CASRLFWGAYGYTF.

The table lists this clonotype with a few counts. This CDR3 reads CATSREGLASSTDTQYF. For the CDR3, the DNA is TGTGCCACCAGCAGAGAAGGACTAGCGAGTAGCACAGATACGCAGTATTTT. V and J are TRBV15 and TRBJ2-3; 9 bases map to TRBD2. Looked up from germline, CDR1 is LNHNV and CDR2 is YYDKDF (reference sequence). The CDR3 has 17 residues. Trimming took 0 bases from V and 0 from J; bases not matched to a gene: 4.

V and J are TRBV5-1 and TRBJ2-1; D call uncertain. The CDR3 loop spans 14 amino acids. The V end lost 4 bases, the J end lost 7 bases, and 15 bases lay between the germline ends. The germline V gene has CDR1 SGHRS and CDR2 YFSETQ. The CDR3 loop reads CASSKTLVSNEQFF. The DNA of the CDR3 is TGCGCCAGCAGCAAGACTCTAGTGTCTAATGAGCAGTTCTTC.

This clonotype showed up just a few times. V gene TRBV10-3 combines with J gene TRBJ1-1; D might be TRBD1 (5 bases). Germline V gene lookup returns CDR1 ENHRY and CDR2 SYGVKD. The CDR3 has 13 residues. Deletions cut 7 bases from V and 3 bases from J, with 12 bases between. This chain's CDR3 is CAIKQSGDTEAFF. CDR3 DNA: TGTGCCATCAAACAGTCGGGGGACACTGAAGCTTTCTTT.

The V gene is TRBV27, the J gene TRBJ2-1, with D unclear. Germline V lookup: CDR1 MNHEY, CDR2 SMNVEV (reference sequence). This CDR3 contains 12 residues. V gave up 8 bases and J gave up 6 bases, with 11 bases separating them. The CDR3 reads CASQREANEQFF. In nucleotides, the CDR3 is TGTGCCAGCCAACGTGAGGCCAATGAGCAGTTCTTC.

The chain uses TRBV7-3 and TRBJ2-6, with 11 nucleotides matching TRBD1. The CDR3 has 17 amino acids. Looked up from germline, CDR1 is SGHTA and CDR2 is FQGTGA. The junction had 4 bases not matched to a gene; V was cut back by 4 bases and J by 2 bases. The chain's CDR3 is CASSSGQGAAGANVLTF. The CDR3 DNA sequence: TGTGCCAGCAGCTCAGGACAGGGGGCTGCTGGGGCCAACGTCCTGACTTTC.

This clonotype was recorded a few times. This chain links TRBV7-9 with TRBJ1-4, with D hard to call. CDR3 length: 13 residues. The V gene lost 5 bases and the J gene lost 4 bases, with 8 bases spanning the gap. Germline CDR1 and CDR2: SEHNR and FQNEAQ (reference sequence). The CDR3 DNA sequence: TGTGCCAGCAGCCAACAGCTTAATGAAAAACTGTTTTTT. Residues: CASSQQLNEKLFF.